This paragraph covers one T cell receptor (beta chain) sequence. Its binding antigen is unknown. Base-call qualities are not available, and no considerably larger clone is one nucleotide away. The library was made by the immunoSEQ multiplex PCR assay. A mixture of 60 forward primers for TCR Vbeta segments and 13 reverse primers for TCR Jbeta segments was used in the multiplex PCR. The CDR3 region of rearranged TCR beta genes was amplified from genomic DNA by a multiplex PCR assay. Amplified TCR beta libraries were sequenced as 87-base-pair reads on the Illumina HiSeq System. The authors' analysis ran thus. In a later analysis, 80 million or so unique TCR beta chains were counted across the 500 to 850 repertoires, and roughly 11 million of these chains were shared by at least two donors. Raw reads were error-corrected and collapsed into unique sequences with a nearest-neighbor algorithm that merged closely related sequences to remove PCR and sequencing errors. Alignment of CDR3 sequences to IMGT reference sequences was used to assign V, D and J gene segments. For a sequence to be retained, a match of at least six nucleotides was required to both a V gene segment and a J gene segment. A rearrangement counted as productive if the CDR3 had no stop codons and remained in frame with V and J, and every other rearrangement counted as non-productive. Following IMGT convention, CDR3 was defined as the stretch from the second conserved V-encoded cysteine to the conserved J-encoded phenylalanine. Sequences without an unambiguous match to a single V gene segment were excluded from the earlier analysis of about 600 of the donors. An earlier analysis of around 600 of the donors classified V segments as functional when productive rearrangements were above 56.7% and as segregating when the standard deviation between donors was above 5%. A statistical classification framework was developed to diagnose cytomegalovirus status using the catalog of TCR beta chain sequences. V and J gene assignment, in a later analysis, came from comparing TCR nucleotide sequences with IMGT/GENE-DB human TR gene sequences. Using the TCRdist pipeline, a later analysis assigned CDR3 sequences along with most-parsimonious VDJ recombination scenarios. In a later analysis, each TCR beta chain was defined by its CDR3 amino acid sequence together with its V-gene family, and reads without a unique V-gene family were excluded. In a later analysis, approximately 640 highly shared, low-generation-probability nucleotide sequences were removed to address suspected cross-contamination and a sequencing artifact. For each public chain, a later analysis derived a clonal expansion index from normalized ranks of inferred template counts within each repertoire. Generation probabilities in a later analysis came from a VDJ recombination model fitted to out-of-frame rearrangements, and those results were checked against IGoR. In a later analysis, TCR-TCR, TCR-HLA and TCR-CMV co-occurrence was scored with hypergeometric tests, and a repertoire-size bias correction was applied to TCR pairs. To estimate false discovery rates, a later analysis permuted the HLA or CMV assignments 20 times. In a later analysis, co-occurring TCRs were grouped with DBSCAN, and TCRdist sequence similarity was added when clustering was performed within HLA-allele-positive subsets. For co-occurrence clustering, repertoires with fewer than 30,000 or more than 120,000 public chains were excluded, along with a handful of repertoires with anomalous nucleotide sharing. What TCRdb holds here is the immuneACCESS table cut down to in-frame rearrangements. Part of the clones is not present; checked against another copy, under half of the missing clones reflect an unresolved V gene, and the others are unexplained. That table supplies the V and J calls and clone size; D and trimming were determined from the DNA. The table for this sample lists some 130,000 clones; 8.5% to 10% of them were counted only once. The biggest ten clones account for under 2% of the sample.

This record comes from a study of cytomegalovirus exposure and HLA in healthy donors (dated by TCRdb to about 2017). With regard to the full study: In an earlier analysis of fewer than 750 of the donors, less than 350 Gb of sequence data and 100 million or so unique TCR beta sequences from 180 million or so T cells were reported. In the later analysis, no new phenotypic data were used to find candidate immune exposures; instead, reliance was placed on TCR beta sequences and their occurrence across donors. The study profiled the T cell repertoires of hundreds of subjects by immunosequencing and related them to cytomegalovirus serostatus. A later analysis re-analyzed previously published TCR beta repertoires from 650 to 800 donors and added high-resolution HLA genotyping to study TCR occurrence patterns. Every discovery cohort repertoire had been produced on one sequencing platform. Donor age, sex, ethnicity and CMV serostatus were compiled alongside the repertoire data. Of the roughly 420 genotyped donors, 65% to 90% were placed in the genetic ancestry cluster associated with self-reported Caucasian donors. Roughly 300 gigabases of sequencing data and around 80 million unique TCR sequences made up an early release that covered approximately 620 HLA-typed donors. In addition to the first cohort of 666 subjects, a separate validation cohort of about 120 different subjects was used. Typing coverage differed by locus: A, B, C, DRB1 and DQB1 were typed in about 620-640 donors, DQA1 in approximately 520, DPA1 in some 600, and DPB1 in about 450. Both class I and class II loci were covered by HLA typing, at four-digit resolution. About five DR-DQ haplotypes were handled as single units for association and clustering because linkage in the cohort was strong. The study combined high-throughput TCR immunosequencing, statistical association of individual TCRs with disease status, and machine learning to predict cytomegalovirus infection status. On average, roughly 240,000 unique TCR beta nucleotide sequences were sequenced per donor among 398 genotyped donors of the cohort, with roughly 19% of those sequences being non-productive. The study was designed to test whether signatures of past pathogen exposure could be identified by cataloging public T cell receptors. An earlier analysis of approximately 580 of the donors used high-throughput TCR beta sequencing to judge whether each TCR beta V gene segment behaved as functional or pseudogenic. A later genetic analysis took genome-wide SNP genotypes for about 55% of the roughly 700 donors and used that subset as a discovery cohort.

From V the trimming removes 6 bases and from J it removes 1 base, while the gene matches leave 9 bases of the junction unaccounted for. Based on the germline V gene, the CDR1 and CDR2 sequences are SNHLY and FYNNEI. Measured from the cysteine to the phenylalanine, the CDR3 is 18 residues long. Here the CDR3 DNA is all that survives: 54 bases in frame from base 1. In total, 630 or so healthy bone marrow donors made up the cohort. At the time of sampling, every cohort member was nominally healthy, though immune exposures that went unrecorded were likely present. The donor tested CMV seronegative, placing the donor among the 350 or so seronegative members of the cohort. Each donor provided a peripheral blood sample, and peripheral blood mononuclear cells were used for TCR beta sequencing. The Qiagen DNeasy Blood Extraction Kit was used to extract genomic DNA from the blood cell samples. The paper as a whole reports these results and caveats: Sequencing depth was assumed to be roughly uniform across donors in the presence/absence analyses, though that assumption may not hold. In vitro tests confirmed that three of the cytomegalovirus-associated TCR beta chains recognize cytomegalovirus antigens. Only TCR beta chains were sequenced in this cohort, and the absence of alpha or paired-chain data limited detectable features. At a false discovery rate of 0.05, a later analysis linked about 16,000 TCR beta sequences to specific HLA alleles. A later analysis reported that several top co-occurrence clusters appeared linked to parvovirus B19, influenza, CMV and Epstein-Barr virus. CMV serostatus was the only immune exposure information available for the cohort. In an earlier analysis of around 500 of the donors, most TCR beta V segments appeared in productive rearrangements about 90% or about 30% of the time, broadly matching IMGT annotations. Because the 87-base-pair reads could not distinguish some IMGT-functional V segments, including TRBV6-2 and TRBV6-3, those segments were excluded. The classifier was reported to diagnose cytomegalovirus status with high specificity and sensitivity in both the original and validation cohorts. A cluster of highly shared sequence variants was judged likely to be a technical artifact of the sequencing pipeline. Correlated functional status among segregating V segments might reflect linkage disequilibrium, but an unknown experimental factor could not be ruled out. The study gave a list of around 170 TCR beta chains associated with cytomegalovirus. Most TCR sequences were observed very rarely across donors, whereas some public TCRs were present in many individuals. The authors suggested that the approach could potentially be extended to other disease states and immunological phenotypes. A later genetic analysis associated a missense DCLRE1C variant with V-gene and J-gene trimming of TCR beta chains, and an independent cohort replicated the association. A further reported finding was that TCR beta sequences accurately predicted the HLA-A and HLA-B alleles for most subjects in the first cohort. In a later analysis, TCR association rates were found to vary across HLA loci, with the most associated TCRs seen for DRB1 alleles and the fewest for HLA-C alleles. HLA typing was unavailable for some donors at each locus, so association tests used only the typed subset. In a later analysis, HLA-associated TCR beta chains showed more clonal expansion and lower generation probabilities than non-associated chains that were equally common. When HLA alleles, especially DR and DQ, strongly co-occurred, TCR associations were difficult to assign to individual alleles. Because counts were too low, roughly 16 rarely observed V segments, including chromosome 9 orphons, were excluded from the earlier analysis of around 640 of the donors. In a later genetic analysis, fewer N-insertions in productive TCRs were reported among donors in an Asian-associated ancestry cluster than the 666-donor mean. A later analysis found that most CMV-associated TCR beta chains appeared HLA-restricted, with HLA associations seemingly driven largely by CMV exposure.

The sequence derives from a man aged 50 or older in good health and CMV-seronegative. The rearranged segments are TRBV2 and TRBJ2-7, and 16 junction bases match TRBD2. The material sequenced was PBMCs. In nucleotides, the sequence is TGTGCCAGCAGAGTTGCCGGGACTAGCGGGAGGGGGTCCTACGAGCAGTACTTC. The translation is CASRVAGTSGRGSYEQYF. Joined to the reference TRBV2 and TRBJ2-7 proteins, this CDR3 gives the full variable domain: EPEVTQTPSHQVTQMGQEVILRCVPISNHLYFYWYRQILGQKVEFLVSFYNNEISEKSEIFDDQFSVERPDGSNFTLKIRSTKLEDSAMYFCASRVAGTSGRGSYEQYFGPGTRLTVT.